This T cell receptor (beta chain) comes out of a study of blood T cell repertoires in COVID-19. This CDR3 contains 20 residues. The repertoire was sequenced with immunoSEQ multiplex PCR; TCRdb's copy has only in-frame clones and lacks some. Of about 26,000 clones listed, 81% are singletons. This sequence joins TRBV12-2 and TRBJ2-5; TRBD2 is the table's D call and was not checked against the DNA. TRBV12-2 is classified as a pseudogene. Sample: peripheral blood. The receptor comes from a man aged 50 to 60 with active or convalescent COVID-19. CDR3 in amino acids: CASRLVVRGLSLPHWETQYF. The CDR3 DNA reads TGTGCAAGTCGCTTAGTGGTACGGGGACTCTCCTTACCCCACTGGGAGACCCAGTACTTC.